This T cell receptor beta chain was sequenced during a study of cytomegalovirus exposure and HLA in healthy donors. Study at large: Assignment to the Caucasian-associated ancestry cluster applied to approximately 80% of the roughly 410 genotyped donors.

Study-wide findings and caveats: Later on, an analysis tied around 17,000 TCR beta sequences to HLA alleles at 0.05 false discovery rate.

The study ran its PCR with 60 Vbeta and 13 Jbeta primers. The assay was immunoSEQ multiplex PCR, and TCRdb's table has in-frame clones only and misses some. The table has some 150,000 clones, nearly 80% seen once. Of note for this clone: As yet, its antigen is unknown.

The sequence was collected from a male donor in good health and CMV-seronegative. The source material was PBMCs.

The CDR3 DNA is TGTGCCTGGAGTATACAGGGGGAAGGCTCTGGGGCCAACGTCCTGACTTTC. It specifies CAWSIQGEGSGANVLTF. V gene TRBV30 combines with J gene TRBJ2-6; 8 positions match TRBD1. V lost 2 bases and J lost 0; bases outside the gene matches: 6. The CDR3 is made up of 17 amino acids. Germline values: CDR1 GTSNPN, CDR2 SVGIG (reference sequence).